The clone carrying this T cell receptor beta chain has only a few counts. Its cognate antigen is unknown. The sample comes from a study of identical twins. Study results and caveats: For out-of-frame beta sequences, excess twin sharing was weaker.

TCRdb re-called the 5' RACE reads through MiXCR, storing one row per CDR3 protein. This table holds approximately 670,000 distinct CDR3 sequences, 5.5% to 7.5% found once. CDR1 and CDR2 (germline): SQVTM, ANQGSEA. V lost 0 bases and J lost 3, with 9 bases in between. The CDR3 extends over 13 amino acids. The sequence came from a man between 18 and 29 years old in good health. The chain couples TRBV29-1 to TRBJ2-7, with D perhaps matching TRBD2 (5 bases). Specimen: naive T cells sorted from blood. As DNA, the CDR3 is TGCAGCGTTGAAGACGCGGGTGGCTACGAGCAGTACTTC. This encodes CSVEDAGGYEQYF.